These 15 T cell receptor beta chains came from one sample sequenced in a study of blood T cells in healthy people across ages. Then a second PCR, running roughly 7 to 12 cycles, was carried out with a sample-barcoded 5' primer and a J-beta primer mix. TCRdb fed the 5' RACE reads into MiXCR, producing one record per CDR3 protein. The sample comprises some 850,000 distinct CDR3 sequences, 20% to 30% of which are singletons, and 3% rests with the top ten. These data were also filed under a second study, of T cells of mothers and their children.

Sequencing was carried out using blood. The receptors were sampled from a boy aged 10-17 years in good health.

Here the CDR3 reads CAIGNTGELFF. The CDR3 DNA reads as TGTGCCATCGGGAACACCGGGGAGCTGTTTTTT. V gene TRBV10-3 combines with J gene TRBJ2-2; D is uncertain. The CDR3 is made up of 11 amino acids. Germline assignment: CDR1 ENHRY and CDR2 SYGVKD. V lost 8 bases, J lost 1 base, and 2 bases lay in between.

The chain carries TRBV5-1 and TRBJ1-2, with unresolved D. This CDR3 has 15 residues. V was trimmed by 4 bases and J by 2 bases, leaving 15 bases between them. The germline gives CDR1 SGHRS, CDR2 YFSETQ. CDR3 region: CASSPGQMGNYGYTF. In nucleotides, the CDR3 is TGCGCCAGCAGCCCGGGTCAGATGGGGAACTATGGCTACACCTTC.

In this sample, this clonotype turned up a few times. V usage is TRBV10-3 and J usage is TRBJ1-2; D not resolved. V was trimmed by 8 bases and J by 6 bases, leaving 13 bases between them. The CDR3 consists of 12 residues. CDR1 ENHRY and CDR2 SYGVKD come from the germline V gene. The CDR3 region is CAISPSRDGYTF. CDR3 sequence (DNA): TGTGCCATCTCCCCTTCGAGGGATGGCTACACCTTC.

V usage is TRBV10-2 and J usage is TRBJ2-4; D is unclear. Trimming pared 2 bases from V and 6 bases from J, leaving 11 bases between. CDR3 size: 14 residues. CDR1 WSHSY and CDR2 SAAADI come from the germline V gene. CDR3 region: CASSETGFLNIQYF. The CDR3 DNA reads as TGCGCCAGCAGTGAGACGGGCTTCTTAAACATTCAGTACTTC.

This clonotype was detected a few times. The V call is TRBV2, the J call TRBJ1-6; no firm D call. The CDR3 has 15 residues. V dropped 1 base and J dropped 9 bases, with 13 bases sitting between them. The germline gives CDR1 SNHLY, CDR2 FYNNEI. CDR3 in amino acids: CASSEDMSLISPLHF. Written as DNA, the CDR3 is TGTGCCAGCAGTGAAGACATGTCCCTTATTTCACCCCTCCACTTT.

The chain links TRBV4-2 to TRBJ2-5, with 9 bases identical to TRBD2. The assigned J gene may be wrong: the sequence end matches TRBJ2-1 better. The CDR3 loop spans 16 amino acids. Germline V gives CDR1 LGHNA, CDR2 YNFKEQ. CDR3 protein: CASSQARAGGGNEQFF. DNA of the CDR3: TGTGCCAGCAGCCAAGCTAGAGCGGGGGGCGGCAATGAGCAGTTCTTC.

J is TRBJ2-1 and V is TRBV12-3 or TRBV12-4, with TRBD2 matching over 11 bases. The V segment lost 7 bases and the J segment 4 bases; nucleotides outside the gene matches: 9. The CDR3 length is 16 residues. The CDR3 is CASIPRLAGPYNEQFF. The CDR3 nucleotides are TGTGCCAGCATCCCACGACTAGCGGGGCCATACAATGAGCAGTTCTTC.

This sequence joins TRBV27 and TRBJ2-5; 11 positions match TRBD1. Germline V gives CDR1 MNHEY, CDR2 SMNVEV (reference sequence). J gave up 11 bases and V 5 bases, and 7 bases lay outside the gene matches. This CDR3 contains 13 residues. The CDR3 nucleotides read TGTGCCAGCAGTGGGACAGGGGGGGGGGAGCAGTACTTC. It translates to CASSGTGGGEQYF.

The chain carries TRBV5-1 and TRBJ2-1; no definite D call. V was trimmed by 5 bases and J by 2 bases, leaving 11 bases between them. CDR1 is SGHRS, CDR2 YFSETQ, per germline. The CDR3 totals 14 residues. The DNA for the CDR3 is TGCGCCAGCAGTTCTATCACTACCTACAATGAGCAGTTCTTC. Its protein product is CASSSITTYNEQFF. Complete variable domain (other parts from reference TRBV5-1 and TRBJ2-1): KAGVTQTPRYLIKTRGQQVTLSCSPISGHRSVSWYQQTPGQGLQFLFEYFSETQRNKGNFPGRFSGRQFSNSRSEMNVSTLELGDSALYLCASSSITTYNEQFFGPGTRLTVL.

The chain combines TRBV27 with TRBJ2-5; weak D call: TRBD2 (6 bases). The tail of the sequence fits TRBJ2-7 better, so the J call may be wrong. CDR3 size: 14 residues. The V gene's germline CDR1 is MNHEY and CDR2 SMNVEV (reference sequence). This CDR3 is CASRPGATLNEQYF. The CDR3 nucleotides read TGTGCCAGCAGGCCGGGAGCTACCCTAAACGAGCAGTACTTC.

This clonotype was counted only a few times. Sequence at one end of the junction differs from germline and may be a read error. This chain joins TRBV7-3 and TRBJ2-5; the D call may be TRBD1 or TRBD2 (6 bases each). In germline, CDR1 is SGHTA, CDR2 FQGTGA. CDR3 length: 14 residues. The CDR3, as DNA: TGTGCCAGCAGCTTAACGGGGAGGACAGAGGCCCAGTACTTC. Its protein product is CASSLTGRTEAQYF.

V and J are TRBV20-1 and TRBJ2-1, with 10 positions matching TRBD2. Germline CDR1 DFQATT, CDR2 SNEGSKA (reference sequence). The CDR3 is 14 amino acids. After removal of 5 bases from V and 7 bases from J, the junction contained 8 bases not matched to a gene. Here the CDR3 reads CSAERGGEKNEQFF. The CDR3 coding sequence is TGCAGTGCTGAGCGGGGGGGCGAGAAGAATGAGCAGTTCTTC.

Only a few counts were recorded for this clonotype. The chain recombines TRBV20-1 with TRBJ2-4; TRBD1 might be the D (6 bases). The CDR3 runs to 14 residues. Trimming removed 5 bases from V and 1 base from J, with 12 bases in between. From germline, CDR1 is DFQATT and CDR2 SNEGSKA (reference sequence). The CDR3 nucleotides read TGCAGTGCTCACAGGGTAGCGGCCAAAAACATTCAGTACTTC. This gives the protein CSAHRVAAKNIQYF.

V usage is TRBV5-4 and J usage is TRBJ1-4, with D unresolved. CDR3 length: 15 residues. V lost 4 bases, J lost 0 bases, and 10 bases lay in between. Germline CDR1 SGHNT, CDR2 YYREEE (reference sequence). CDR3 sequence: CASSRRSATNEKLFF. CDR3 in DNA: TGTGCCAGCAGCCGAAGGAGTGCAACTAATGAAAAACTGTTTTTT.

This clonotype was observed a handful of times. The rearrangement links TRBV7-2 to TRBJ2-5; TRBD1 matches 10 bases. The V gene end was trimmed by 1 base and the J gene end by 0 bases; junction bases not matched to a gene: 8. In germline, CDR1 is SGHTA, CDR2 FQGNSA. This CDR3 has 18 amino acids. The CDR3 sequence is CASSLVGDRGPYQETQYF. CDR3 nucleotides: TGTGCCAGCAGCTTAGTGGGGGACAGGGGACCGTACCAAGAGACCCAGTACTTC.